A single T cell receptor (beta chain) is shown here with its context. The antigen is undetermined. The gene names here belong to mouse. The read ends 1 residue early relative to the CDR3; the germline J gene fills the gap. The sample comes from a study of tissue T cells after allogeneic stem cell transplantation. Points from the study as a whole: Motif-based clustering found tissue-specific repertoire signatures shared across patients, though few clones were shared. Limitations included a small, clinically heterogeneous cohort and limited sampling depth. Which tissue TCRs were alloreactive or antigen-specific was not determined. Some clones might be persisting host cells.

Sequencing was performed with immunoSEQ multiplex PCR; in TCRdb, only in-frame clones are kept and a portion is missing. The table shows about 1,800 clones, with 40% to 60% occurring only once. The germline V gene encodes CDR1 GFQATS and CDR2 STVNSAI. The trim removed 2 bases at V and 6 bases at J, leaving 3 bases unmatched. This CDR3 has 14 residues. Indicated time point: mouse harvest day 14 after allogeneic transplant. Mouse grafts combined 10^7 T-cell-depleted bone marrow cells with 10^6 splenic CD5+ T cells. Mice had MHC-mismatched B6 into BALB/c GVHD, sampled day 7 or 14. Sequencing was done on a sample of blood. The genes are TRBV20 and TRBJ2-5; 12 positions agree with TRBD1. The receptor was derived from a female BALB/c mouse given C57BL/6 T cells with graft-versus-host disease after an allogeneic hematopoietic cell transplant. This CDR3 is CGARRDRGQDTQYF. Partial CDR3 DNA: TGTGGTGCTAGGCGGGACAGGGGGCAGGACACCCAGTAC.